These T cell receptor beta chains were read from a single sample in a study of T-cell reconstitution after alpha-beta-depleted transplantation in children. TCRdb reanalysed the PCR reads using MiXCR and keeps one entry per CDR3 protein. Among about 610,000 distinct CDR3 sequences listed, roughly 10% were seen once. Source: PBMCs from the stem cell graft donor, taken from the stem cell graft. The receptors here all came from a human donor who donated a stem cell graft to a child with acute myeloid leukemia. CDR3s leave out the opening cysteine and the closing phenylalanine or tryptophan. Each record gives: V gene, J gene, CDR3 protein.

>TRBV28|TRBJ2-5
ASSLPTGGTETQY
>TRBV12-3/TRBV12-4|TRBJ1-5
ASSGKGAKVCQPQH
>TRBV27|TRBJ2-1
ASTTSRGENEQF
>TRBV28|TRBJ2-4
ANSLNSLGAKNIQY
>TRBV29-1|TRBJ2-1
SGSSGSNNEQF
>TRBV4-3|TRBJ2-7
ASSQDMLTPYEQY
>TRBV29-1|TRBJ2-6
SVEASGRAGANVLT
>TRBV24-1|TRBJ2-7
ATSDSTRDGEQY
>TRBV24-1|TRBJ2-7
ATSDSDRAHEQY
>TRBV29-1|TRBJ2-5
SVYGDQETQY
>TRBV18|TRBJ2-1
ASSPPSGSSYNEQF
>TRBV29-1|TRBJ2-2
SVEVYRAGELF
>TRBV29-1|TRBJ2-7
SVRTDHYEQY
>TRBV20-1|TRBJ2-1
SAQTGLGYNEQF
>TRBV20-1|TRBJ1-5
SAQWGGQPQH
>TRBV6-2/TRBV6-3|TRBJ2-1
ASSTQREWDNEQF
>TRBV7-2|TRBJ1-5
ASSRTGSTDQPQH
>TRBV25-1|TRBJ2-1
ASRAMGGRSNEQF